The clone carrying this T cell receptor (beta chain) was observed a few times. Its antigen is currently unknown. CDR3 length equals 14 residues. Trimming left V 2 bases short and J 2 bases short, with 8 bases between. Germline V gives CDR1 MDHEN, CDR2 SYDVKM. The data belong to a study of early T cells in non-severe SARS-CoV-2 infection. Study-wide context: The input, bulk RNA from unsorted whole blood, was sequenced, and chains were unpaired. Study-wide results and limits: Anti-spike CD8 responses were favored in VDJdb matching, and private and CD4 specificities were missed.

The TCR library protocol attached unique molecular identifiers to the individual cDNA molecules. Via MiXCR, TCRdb re-called the 5' RACE reads, giving one row per CDR3 protein. Counted here are around 44,000 distinct CDR3 sequences, about 10% occurring once; the ten biggest clones make up almost 8.5%. The receptor comes from an adult who was a healthcare worker with PCR-confirmed SARS-CoV-2 infection or an uninfected control (not recorded which). The chain is built from TRBV28 and TRBJ2-3, with D unclear. The sample comprised whole blood. The CDR3 loop is CASSLAAYTDTQYF. CDR3 DNA: TGTGCCAGCAGTTTAGCGGCTTACACAGATACGCAGTATTTT.